This T cell receptor beta chain was observed in a study of T cell clonality in common variable immunodeficiency. The J segment lost 0 bases and the V segment lost 1 base, leaving 5 bases of the junction unmatched. The CDR3 is made up of 17 amino acids. CDR1 and CDR2 from the germline V gene are SGHTA and FQGTGA. Profiled with immunoSEQ multiplex PCR; TCRdb holds only in-frame clones, not every one. This sample shows tens of thousands of clones and no singletons; 2.5% to 3.5% rests with the ten largest. This clone was detected many times. The CDR3 end is not reached by the read, which stops 3 residues before it; the germline J gene fills it in.

The clonotype originates from a person aged 18 to 70 in good health. The sequenced sample was peripheral blood mononuclear cells. The chain has TRBV7-3 and TRBJ2-1, with TRBD2 identical over 8 bases. The CDR3 bases that were read are TGTGCCAGCAGCTTAAGGCCGGGGACTAGCTCCTACAATGAG. Its protein is CASSLRPGTSSYNE. The full CDR3 is CASSLRPGTSSYNEQFF.